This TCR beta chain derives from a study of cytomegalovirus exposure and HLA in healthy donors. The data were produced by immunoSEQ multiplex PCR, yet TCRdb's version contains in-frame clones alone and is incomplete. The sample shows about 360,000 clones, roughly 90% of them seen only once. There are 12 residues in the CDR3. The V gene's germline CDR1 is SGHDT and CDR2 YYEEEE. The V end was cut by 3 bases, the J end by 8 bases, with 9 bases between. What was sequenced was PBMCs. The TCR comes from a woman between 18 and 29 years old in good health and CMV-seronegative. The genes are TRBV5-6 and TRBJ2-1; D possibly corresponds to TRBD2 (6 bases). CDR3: CASSSTSYEQFF. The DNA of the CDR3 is TGTGCCAGCAGCTCGACTAGTTATGAGCAGTTCTTC. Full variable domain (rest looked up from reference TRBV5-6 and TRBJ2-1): DAGVTQSPTHLIKTRGQQVTLRCSPKSGHDTVSWYQQALGQGPQFIFQYYEEEERQRGNFPDRFSGHQFPNYSSELNVNALLLGDSALYLCASSSTSYEQFFGPGTRLTVL.